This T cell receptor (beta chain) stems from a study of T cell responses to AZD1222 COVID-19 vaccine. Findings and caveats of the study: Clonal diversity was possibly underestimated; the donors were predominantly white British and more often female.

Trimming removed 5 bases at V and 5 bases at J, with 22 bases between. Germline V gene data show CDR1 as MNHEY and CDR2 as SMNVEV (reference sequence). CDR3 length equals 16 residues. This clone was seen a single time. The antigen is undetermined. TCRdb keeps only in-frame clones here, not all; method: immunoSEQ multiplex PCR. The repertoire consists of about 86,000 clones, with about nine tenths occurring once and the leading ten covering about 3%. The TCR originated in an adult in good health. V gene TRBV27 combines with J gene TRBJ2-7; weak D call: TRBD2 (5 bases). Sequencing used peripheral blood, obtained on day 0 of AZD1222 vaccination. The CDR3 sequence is CASSLLPVNGVHEQYF. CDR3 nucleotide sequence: TGTGCCAGCAGTCTACTACCCGTCAACGGGGTCCACGAGCAGTACTTC.